This T cell receptor (beta chain) was recorded in a study of early T cells in non-severe SARS-CoV-2 infection. Study as a whole: Unsorted whole-blood RNA was sequenced in bulk, leaving chains unpaired.

At least ten counts were recorded for this clonotype. Its antigen remains unidentified. Study-wide points: Sequences matched to VDJdb favored anti-spike CD8 responses, while private and CD4 specificities were missed.

Germline loops: CDR1 SGHTA, CDR2 FQGNSA. V lost 0 bases to trimming and J lost 4 bases; unmatched junction nucleotides: 5. The CDR3 sequence is 16 residues long. Unique molecular identifiers tagged individual cDNA molecules. Each CDR3 protein is one row after TCRdb ran MiXCR on the 5' RACE reads. The table includes over 35,000 distinct CDR3 sequences, around 6.3% detected once. The chain is built from TRBV7-2 and TRBJ1-3, with TRBD1 identical over 8 bases. The sequences come from whole blood, collected at baseline. This receptor was obtained from an adult who was a healthcare worker with PCR-confirmed SARS-CoV-2 infection or an uninfected control (not recorded which). Here the CDR3 DNA reads TGTGCCAGCAGCTTAGCGCTGACAGGGGCAGGAAACACCATATATTTT. Its protein is CASSLALTGAGNTIYF.